This T cell receptor beta chain was found in a study of Graves' ophthalmopathy and Graves' hyperthyroidism. Deletions cut 0 bases from V and 5 bases from J, with 16 bases between. CDR1 is MNHNY and CDR2 is SVGAGI in the germline V gene (reference sequence). CDR3 length: 16 amino acids. This clonotype was observed many times. Its antigen remains unknown. Researchers took RNA transcripts and amplified TCR beta CDR3 regions from them. The authors performed first-round RT-PCR with HTBI primers and then a second-round multiplex PCR. One entry per CDR3 protein results from TCRdb running MiXCR on the multiplex PCR reads. The top ten hold over 8.5% of the sample, which has around 1.1 million distinct CDR3 sequences, 36% seen once. Among the exclusions were patients with other autoimmune diseases, uncontrolled infections, pregnancy or lactation. Points from the study as a whole: Blood also harbored most expanded thyroid clonotypes above 0.001 frequency. Distinction of ophthalmopathy from stable hyperthyroidism by a 13-signature model reached approximately 90% sensitivity and about 80% specificity.

This receptor was taken from an adult man with Graves' hyperthyroidism. V is TRBV6-6 and J is TRBJ1-1; D is uncertain. Specimen: peripheral blood or thyroid tissue (not recorded which). CDR3 sequence reads: CASSYSWALERTEAFF. The CDR3 DNA reads TGTGCCAGCAGTTACTCGTGGGCCCTCGAGAGGACTGAAGCTTTCTTT.